Following are 30 T cell receptor beta chains from one sample sequenced in a study of blood T cells in healthy people across ages. With a J-beta primer mix and a sample-barcoded 5' primer, a second PCR ran about 7 to 12 cycles. TCRdb re-derived calls from the 5' RACE reads in MiXCR, one entry per CDR3 protein. Of about 1.8 million distinct CDR3 sequences listed, around half are singletons. Sequences were obtained from blood. The receptors stem from a woman aged 40 to 50 in good health.

This clonotype was counted between two and nine times. The V call is TRBV6-6, the J call TRBJ1-4, with a weak D call TRBD1 (5 bases). The length of the CDR3 is 14 residues. V shed 2 bases and J shed 3 bases, with 7 bases lying between them. In germline, CDR1 is MNHNY, CDR2 SVGAGI (reference sequence). The CDR3 protein is CASSYQGSNEKLFF. The CDR3 DNA reads TGTGCCAGCAGTTACCAGGGATCTAATGAAAAACTGTTTTTT.

J is TRBJ2-4 and V is TRBV20-1, with 8 bases fitting TRBD2. The DNA end favors TRBJ2-7, so the J call may be wrong. The CDR3 totals 14 residues. The germline V gene has CDR1 DFQATT and CDR2 SNEGSKA (reference sequence). CDR3 nucleotide sequence: TGCAGTGCTAGAACCGGGACTAGTGTCGGCGAGCAGTACTTC. This sequence encodes CSARTGTSVGEQYF.

The V and J genes are TRBV6-2 or TRBV6-3 and TRBJ2-7; a possible D gene is TRBD1 (5 bases). CDR1 and CDR2 from the germline V gene are MNHEY and SVGEGT. Trimming took off 4 bases at V and 6 bases at J, with 10 bases between the two ends. CDR3 size: 12 residues. The CDR3 region is CASSFLRAEQYF. DNA of the CDR3: TGTGCCAGCAGTTTCCTCAGGGCCGAGCAGTACTTC.

CDR3 DNA sequence: TGCGCCAGCAGCCTTGGTATACAGGGAAGGACAGATACGCAGTATTTT. Translating gives CASSLGIQGRTDTQYF. The V and J genes are TRBV5-1 and TRBJ2-3; D perhaps matches TRBD1 (6 bases). This CDR3 is 16 amino acids long. Germline CDR1 reads SGHRS; CDR2 reads YFSETQ. V was trimmed by 4 bases and J by 3 bases, leaving 18 bases between them.

The chain carries TRBV20-1 and TRBJ1-6; D gene uncertain. Germline V CDR1 and CDR2: DFQATT, SNEGSKA (reference sequence). V lost 0 bases, J lost 10 bases, and 13 bases lay in between. The CDR3 loop spans 14 amino acids. The CDR3 DNA sequence: TGCAGTGCTAGAGATAGACACGAAAACTCACCCCTCCACTTT. Translating it yields CSARDRHENSPLHF.

V usage is TRBV7-9 and J usage is TRBJ1-1; D not resolved. V dropped 2 bases and J dropped 7 bases, with 14 bases sitting between them. The V gene's germline CDR1 is SEHNR and CDR2 FQNEAQ (reference sequence). The CDR3 covers 14 residues. This chain's CDR3 is CASSLKRAAFEAFF. The CDR3, as DNA: TGTGCCAGCAGCTTAAAACGGGCAGCATTTGAAGCTTTCTTT. Variable domain in full (rest from reference TRBV7-9 and TRBJ1-1): DTGVSQNPRHKITKRGQNVTFRCDPISEHNRLYWYRQTLGQGPEFLTYFQNEAQLEKSRLLSDRFSAERPKGSFSTLEIQRTEQGDSAMYLCASSLKRAAFEAFFGQGTRLTVV.

The CDR3 DNA reads TGTGCCAGCAGCTTAGGGGTAGGGAACTACGAGCAGTACTTC. Residues: CASSLGVGNYEQYF. V and J are TRBV7-9 and TRBJ2-7; no definite D call. The CDR3 spans 14 residues. Germline values: CDR1 SEHNR, CDR2 FQNEAQ (reference sequence). Trimming stripped 1 base from V and 3 bases from J, with 10 bases between.

This clonotype was counted a few times. The chain recombines TRBV7-6 with TRBJ2-1, with 14 positions matching TRBD2. The length of the CDR3 is 16 residues. Per germline, CDR1 SGHVS and CDR2 FNYEAQ. After removal of 3 bases from V and 9 bases from J, the junction contained 7 bases not matched to a gene. DNA of the CDR3: TGTGCCAGCAGCTTGACTAGCGGGGGGGCAACCGGTGAGCAGTTCTTC. Translation gives CASSLTSGGATGEQFF. Complete variable domain (other parts from reference TRBV7-6 and TRBJ2-1): GAGVSQSPRYKVTKRGQDVALRCDPISGHVSLYWYRQALGQGPEFLTYFNYEAQQDKSGLPNDRFSAERPEGSISTLTIQRTEQRDSAMYRCASSLTSGGATGEQFFGPGTRLTVL.

V is TRBV6-4 and J is TRBJ1-2; D remains unclear. The CDR3 totals 16 residues. V was pared by 4 bases and J by 5 bases, with 20 bases between. Germline V gene data show CDR1 as MRHNA and CDR2 as SNTAGT. The CDR3 here is CASSAGAGPVRYGYTF. The CDR3, as DNA: TGTGCCAGCAGTGCTGGCGCGGGCCCAGTGAGGTATGGCTACACCTTC.

This clonotype was seen more than once but under ten times. The chain links TRBV4-1 to TRBJ2-7; D is possibly TRBD1 (5 bases). The ends were cut back, 5 bases at V and 3 bases at J, with 14 bases in the middle. The CDR3 has 14 amino acids. Germline assignment: CDR1 MGHRA and CDR2 YSYEKL. Here the CDR3 DNA reads TGCGCCAGCAGCATTGACAGAGACCTCTACGAGCAGTACTTC. Translation: CASSIDRDLYEQYF.

Only a few counts were recorded for this clonotype. The genes are TRBV7-2 and TRBJ2-7, with a weak D call TRBD1 (5 bases). V lost 3 bases to trimming and J lost 0 bases, with 18 bases between them. The CDR3 length is 17 residues. CDR1 SGHTA and CDR2 FQGNSA come from the germline V gene. CDR3 region: CASSFREAGLSSYEQYF. DNA of the CDR3: TGTGCCAGCAGCTTCAGGGAAGCAGGTCTGTCCTCCTACGAGCAGTACTTC.

The V call is TRBV7-2, the J call TRBJ1-2, with 7 bases fitting TRBD1. Germline-derived CDR1 and CDR2 are SGHTA and FQGNSA. This CDR3 comprises 14 residues. V gave up 1 base and J gave up 7 bases; unmatched junction bases: 6. The CDR3 DNA reads TGTGCCAGCAGCTTAGGGGGGGGACAGTCTGGCTACACCTTC. Translation gives CASSLGGGQSGYTF.

This clonotype was counted only a few times. The chain links TRBV7-2 to TRBJ2-1; TRBD2 agrees at 8 bases. Germline CDR1 is SGHTA and CDR2 is FQGNSA. The CDR3 totals 14 residues. The junction had 4 bases not matched to a gene; V was cut back by 0 bases and J by 9 bases. The CDR3 reads CASSLARRGGEQFF. CDR3 DNA sequence: TGTGCCAGCAGCTTAGCGCGTCGGGGGGGTGAGCAGTTCTTC.

This sequence joins TRBV28 and TRBJ2-5; a possible D gene is TRBD1 (5 bases). Germline loops: CDR1 MDHEN, CDR2 SYDVKM. V lost 4 bases to trimming and J lost 11 bases, with 23 bases between them. The CDR3 sequence is 15 residues long. DNA of the CDR3: TGTGCCAGCAGTTCGACAGTAGAGCGTGGCAATGAGCAGTACTTC. Translating it yields CASSSTVERGNEQYF.

This chain connects TRBV28 to TRBJ1-4; TRBD1 matches at 8 bases. V lost 8 bases to trimming and J lost 5 bases; unmatched junction nucleotides: 13. The CDR3 is made up of 16 amino acids. Germline lookup yields CDR1 MDHEN and CDR2 SYDVKM. The CDR3 DNA follows: TGTGCCAGCTCTCTCCGGGGCGGGACAGGCAATGAAAAACTGTTTTTT. Its translation: CASSLRGGTGNEKLFF.

J is TRBJ2-4 and V is TRBV20-1; 11 bases agree with TRBD2. Germline V gene sequence: CDR1 DFQATT, CDR2 SNEGSKA (reference sequence). This CDR3 region has 15 residues. The trim removed 0 bases at V and 9 bases at J, leaving 7 bases unmatched. The CDR3 here is CSARDSGGAVGIQYF. The DNA for the CDR3 is TGCAGTGCTAGAGATAGCGGGGGGGCCGTAGGCATTCAGTACTTC.

The chain employs TRBV11-2 and TRBJ2-3, with 12 bases identical to TRBD2. CDR1 SGHAT and CDR2 FQNNGV come from the germline V gene. This CDR3 comprises 16 residues. V was pared by 5 bases and J by 4 bases, with 7 bases of the junction left unmatched. This CDR3 reads CASSPWTSGESDTQYF. The CDR3 DNA follows: TGTGCCAGCAGCCCATGGACTAGCGGGGAATCAGATACGCAGTATTTT.

The gene calls are TRBV7-8 and TRBJ2-7; 7 positions agree with TRBD2. Looked up from germline, CDR1 is SGHVS and CDR2 is FQNEAQ. J gave up 1 base and V 5 bases, and 8 bases lay outside the gene matches. The CDR3 spans 15 residues. The CDR3 sequence is CASSPGLESSYEQYF. The CDR3 DNA reads TGTGCCAGCAGCCCCGGACTAGAATCTTCCTACGAGCAGTACTTC.

In its sample, this clonotype was seen once. The rearrangement joins TRBV6-5 to TRBJ2-1; D is uncertain. Trimming shortened V by 0 bases and J by 10 bases, and 10 bases separated the two germline ends. In germline, CDR1 is MNHEY, CDR2 SVGAGI. The CDR3 is 13 residues long. The CDR3 loop reads CASSYSINQEQFF. CDR3 nucleotide sequence: TGTGCCAGCAGTTACTCTATTAACCAGGAGCAGTTCTTC.

J is TRBJ1-2 and V is TRBV13; TRBD1 might be the D (6 bases). Germline V lookup: CDR1 PRHDT, CDR2 FYEKMQ (reference sequence). This CDR3 contains 14 residues. Trimming removed 2 bases at V and 4 bases at J, with 11 bases between. This chain's CDR3 is CASSLQGTGYGYTF. As DNA, the CDR3 is TGTGCCAGCAGCTTACAGGGGACGGGCTATGGCTACACCTTC. The whole variable domain, remainder taken from reference TRBV13 and TRBJ1-2, is AAGVIQSPRHLIKEKRETATLKCYPIPRHDTVYWYQQGPGQDPQFLISFYEKMQSDKGSIPDRFSAQQFSDYHSELNMSSLELGDSALYFCASSLQGTGYGYTFGSGTRLTVV.

In its sample, this clonotype was seen a few times. The chain uses TRBV7-2 and TRBJ1-6; tentative D call: TRBD1 (5 bases). Germline CDR1 and CDR2: SGHTA and FQGNSA. CDR3 length: 16 amino acids. The V and J ends lost 5 bases and 9 bases respectively, with 20 bases between them. CDR3 DNA sequence: TGTGCCAGCAGCACTCCGGTGGGGGGAAAGGTTTCACCCCTCCACTTT. It translates to CASSTPVGGKVSPLHF.

This clonotype was found a few times. The chain uses TRBV27 and TRBJ1-2; possibly TRBD1 for D (6 bases). CDR1 is MNHEY and CDR2 is SMNVEV in the germline V gene (reference sequence). Deletions cut 6 bases from V and 3 bases from J, with 11 bases between. This CDR3 region has 13 residues. CDR3 protein: CASREGVDYGYTF. CDR3 in DNA: TGTGCCAGCAGGGAGGGGGTGGACTATGGCTACACCTTC.

J is TRBJ2-1 and V is TRBV5-1; 12 bases line up with TRBD2. Per the germline V gene, CDR1 is SGHRS and CDR2 is YFSETQ. The junction had 15 bases not matched to a gene; V was cut back by 0 bases and J by 2 bases. This CDR3 spans 21 amino acids. CDR3 sequence (DNA): TGCGCCAGCAGCTTGGTAGAAGGACTAGCGGGGTTTGGGAGCCCCTACAATGAGCAGTTCTTC. Encoded protein: CASSLVEGLAGFGSPYNEQFF. Using reference TRBV5-1 and TRBJ2-1 for the parts outside the CDR3, the full variable domain is KAGVTQTPRYLIKTRGQQVTLSCSPISGHRSVSWYQQTPGQGLQFLFEYFSETQRNKGNFPGRFSGRQFSNSRSEMNVSTLELGDSALYLCASSLVEGLAGFGSPYNEQFFGPGTRLTVL.

This rearrangement joins TRBV7-2 to TRBJ2-4, with D perhaps assigned TRBD1 or TRBD2 (6 bases each). Trimming removed 0 bases from V and 1 base from J, with 16 bases in between. The CDR3 runs to 18 residues. Germline CDR1 SGHTA, CDR2 FQGNSA. CDR3 nucleotides: TGTGCCAGCAGCTTAGCGGGGGCCTACCGGGGGGCCAAAAACATTCAGTACTTC. This sequence encodes CASSLAGAYRGAKNIQYF.

This clonotype appeared once. V gene TRBV5-1 combines with J gene TRBJ2-6, with 7 bases lining up with TRBD1. V lost 5 bases, J lost 0 bases, and 14 bases stayed unmatched. CDR1 is SGHRS and CDR2 is YFSETQ in the germline V gene. This CDR3 has 19 amino acids. CDR3 DNA sequence: TGCGCCAGCAGAAGCCGACTCGACAGGGTTAGCTCTGGGGCCAACGTCCTGACTTTC. Protein: CASRSRLDRVSSGANVLTF.

The chain combines TRBV7-2 with TRBJ2-1; the D gene is possibly TRBD2 (6 bases). V was shortened by 4 bases and J by 7 bases, with 17 bases between the two germline ends. Per germline, CDR1 SGHTA and CDR2 FQGNSA. This CDR3 region has 15 residues. CDR3 DNA sequence: TGTGCCAGCAGCTCCCGATTTCCCGGGGGAAATGAGCAGTTCTTC. Residues: CASSSRFPGGNEQFF.

The sample holds many counts of this clonotype. The CDR3 loop is CASSLQGTGGEKLFF. The CDR3 DNA reads TGTGCCAGCAGCCTCCAAGGGACAGGGGGTGAAAAACTGTTTTTT. The chain is built from TRBV3-1 and TRBJ1-4, with TRBD1 matching over 11 bases. CDR1 is LGHDT and CDR2 is YNNKEL in the germline V gene (reference sequence). This CDR3 has 15 amino acids. The ends lost 4 bases at V and 7 bases at J; junction bases unmatched: 5.

The chain carries TRBV20-1 and TRBJ2-1, with D possibly TRBD1 on 5 matching bases. The germline V gene encodes CDR1 DFQATT and CDR2 SNEGSKA (reference sequence). The V gene lost 6 bases and the J gene lost 7 bases, with 13 bases spanning the gap. This CDR3 has 12 residues. In DNA form, the CDR3 reads TGCAGTGCCAAAGGCAGGGTGAATGAGCAGTTCTTC. Residues: CSAKGRVNEQFF.

The V and J genes are TRBV20-1 and TRBJ1-2; D remains unclear. Trimming pared 0 bases from V and 4 bases from J, leaving 15 bases between. This CDR3 contains 15 residues. The germline V gene has CDR1 DFQATT and CDR2 SNEGSKA (reference sequence). CDR3 DNA: TGCAGTGCTAGAGAGACACCCCGAAAGACCTATGGCTACACCTTC. Translating it yields CSARETPRKTYGYTF.

The sample holds many counts of this clonotype. The J gene is TRBJ2-1, the V gene TRBV6-6; 7 bases match TRBD2. The CDR3 covers 13 residues. Germline CDR1 MNHNY, CDR2 SVGAGI (reference sequence). V trimming: 6 bases; J trimming: 7 bases; junction bases outside the gene matches: 6. DNA for the CDR3: TGTGCCAGCAGCCCTCTCGGGGGGAATGAGCAGTTCTTC. Its protein is CASSPLGGNEQFF.